The text below deals with one TCR beta chain. The sample is drawn from a study of radiation and T cells in renal cell carcinoma. Libraries were prepared by immunoSEQ multiplex PCR; TCRdb keeps only in-frame clonotypes and omits some of them. The data show over 120,000 clones, roughly 88% seen once. Indicated time point: baseline pretreatment blood. Described treatment: 15 Gy SBRT to primary tumor, nephrectomy 4 weeks later. Germline loops: CDR1 KGHSH, CDR2 LQKENI. Trimming took 2 bases from V and 3 from J; bases not matched to a gene: 3. The CDR3 contains 14 residues. The receptor was isolated from a woman between 45 and 65 years old with renal cell carcinoma. The sample was blood, taken from a patient whose treatment included radiotherapy and nephrectomy. This sequence joins TRBV18 and TRBJ2-7, with 8 bases matching TRBD2. CDR3 loop: CASSPGGGLYEQYF. CDR3 nucleotide sequence: TGTGCCAGCTCACCAGGCGGGGGGCTCTACGAGCAGTACTTC.